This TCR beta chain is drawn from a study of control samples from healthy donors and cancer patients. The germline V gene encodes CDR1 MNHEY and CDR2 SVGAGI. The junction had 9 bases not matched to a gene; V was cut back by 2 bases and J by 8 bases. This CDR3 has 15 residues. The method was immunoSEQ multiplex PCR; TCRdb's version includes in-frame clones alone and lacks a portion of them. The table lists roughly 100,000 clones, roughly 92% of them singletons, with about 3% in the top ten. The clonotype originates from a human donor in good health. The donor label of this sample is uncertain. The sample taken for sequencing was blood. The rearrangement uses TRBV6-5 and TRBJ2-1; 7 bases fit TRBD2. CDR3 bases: TGTGCCAGCAGTTACGGATCCCTACGGGGGGATGAGCAGTTCTTC. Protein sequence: CASSYGSLRGDEQFF.